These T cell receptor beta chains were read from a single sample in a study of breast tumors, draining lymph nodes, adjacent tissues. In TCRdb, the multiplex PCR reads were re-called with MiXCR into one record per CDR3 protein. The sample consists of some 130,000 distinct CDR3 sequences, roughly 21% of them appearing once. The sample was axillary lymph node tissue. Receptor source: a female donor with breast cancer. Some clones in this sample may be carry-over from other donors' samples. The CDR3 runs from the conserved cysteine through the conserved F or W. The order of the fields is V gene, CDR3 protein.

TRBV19,CASSFSSSGNTIYF
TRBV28,CASRYTSGRAQEQYF
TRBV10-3,CAISEPTEGTDTQYF
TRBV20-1,CSAIPTPGRNTEAFF
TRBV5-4,CASSLISEETQYF
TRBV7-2,CASSLAIGAHEKLFF
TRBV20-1,CSARDKSYYEQYF
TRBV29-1,CSVEVSGSYEQYF
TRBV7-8,CASTGGYGYTF
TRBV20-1,CSARDWSGSGDTQYF
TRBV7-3,CASSSTGASTDTQYF
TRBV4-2,CASSQESPRRAGDYEQYF
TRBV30,CAWRTGRDGNTIYF
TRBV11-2,CASSLAAGDYEQYF
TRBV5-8,CASSRHRTYNEQFF
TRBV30,CAWNWGQLQETQYF
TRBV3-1,CASSQLAYTQYF
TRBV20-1,CSAERGGTDTQYF
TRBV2,CASSDGYLTGELFF
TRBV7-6,CASSARQSYNEQFF
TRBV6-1,CASSPDAESQYF